What follows describes a single T cell receptor beta chain. V was cut by 5 bases and J by 11 bases, with 11 bases left in between. In germline, CDR1 is KGHDR, CDR2 SFDVKD. The CDR3 is 11 amino acids. TCRdb itself ran the RT-PCR reads through MiXCR, one entry per CDR3 protein. The table lists about 680,000 distinct CDR3 sequences, approximately 14% of them singletons, with roughly 3.9% in the top ten. Sequenced material: memory CD4+ T cells from blood. The receptor was derived from a female donor in good health, serving as a healthy control. The gene calls are TRBV24-1 and TRBJ1-1; D remains ambiguous. The CDR3 region has the DNA TGTGCCACCAGTGTCGGGTTGAGGGCTTTCTTT. Protein: CATSVGLRAFF.